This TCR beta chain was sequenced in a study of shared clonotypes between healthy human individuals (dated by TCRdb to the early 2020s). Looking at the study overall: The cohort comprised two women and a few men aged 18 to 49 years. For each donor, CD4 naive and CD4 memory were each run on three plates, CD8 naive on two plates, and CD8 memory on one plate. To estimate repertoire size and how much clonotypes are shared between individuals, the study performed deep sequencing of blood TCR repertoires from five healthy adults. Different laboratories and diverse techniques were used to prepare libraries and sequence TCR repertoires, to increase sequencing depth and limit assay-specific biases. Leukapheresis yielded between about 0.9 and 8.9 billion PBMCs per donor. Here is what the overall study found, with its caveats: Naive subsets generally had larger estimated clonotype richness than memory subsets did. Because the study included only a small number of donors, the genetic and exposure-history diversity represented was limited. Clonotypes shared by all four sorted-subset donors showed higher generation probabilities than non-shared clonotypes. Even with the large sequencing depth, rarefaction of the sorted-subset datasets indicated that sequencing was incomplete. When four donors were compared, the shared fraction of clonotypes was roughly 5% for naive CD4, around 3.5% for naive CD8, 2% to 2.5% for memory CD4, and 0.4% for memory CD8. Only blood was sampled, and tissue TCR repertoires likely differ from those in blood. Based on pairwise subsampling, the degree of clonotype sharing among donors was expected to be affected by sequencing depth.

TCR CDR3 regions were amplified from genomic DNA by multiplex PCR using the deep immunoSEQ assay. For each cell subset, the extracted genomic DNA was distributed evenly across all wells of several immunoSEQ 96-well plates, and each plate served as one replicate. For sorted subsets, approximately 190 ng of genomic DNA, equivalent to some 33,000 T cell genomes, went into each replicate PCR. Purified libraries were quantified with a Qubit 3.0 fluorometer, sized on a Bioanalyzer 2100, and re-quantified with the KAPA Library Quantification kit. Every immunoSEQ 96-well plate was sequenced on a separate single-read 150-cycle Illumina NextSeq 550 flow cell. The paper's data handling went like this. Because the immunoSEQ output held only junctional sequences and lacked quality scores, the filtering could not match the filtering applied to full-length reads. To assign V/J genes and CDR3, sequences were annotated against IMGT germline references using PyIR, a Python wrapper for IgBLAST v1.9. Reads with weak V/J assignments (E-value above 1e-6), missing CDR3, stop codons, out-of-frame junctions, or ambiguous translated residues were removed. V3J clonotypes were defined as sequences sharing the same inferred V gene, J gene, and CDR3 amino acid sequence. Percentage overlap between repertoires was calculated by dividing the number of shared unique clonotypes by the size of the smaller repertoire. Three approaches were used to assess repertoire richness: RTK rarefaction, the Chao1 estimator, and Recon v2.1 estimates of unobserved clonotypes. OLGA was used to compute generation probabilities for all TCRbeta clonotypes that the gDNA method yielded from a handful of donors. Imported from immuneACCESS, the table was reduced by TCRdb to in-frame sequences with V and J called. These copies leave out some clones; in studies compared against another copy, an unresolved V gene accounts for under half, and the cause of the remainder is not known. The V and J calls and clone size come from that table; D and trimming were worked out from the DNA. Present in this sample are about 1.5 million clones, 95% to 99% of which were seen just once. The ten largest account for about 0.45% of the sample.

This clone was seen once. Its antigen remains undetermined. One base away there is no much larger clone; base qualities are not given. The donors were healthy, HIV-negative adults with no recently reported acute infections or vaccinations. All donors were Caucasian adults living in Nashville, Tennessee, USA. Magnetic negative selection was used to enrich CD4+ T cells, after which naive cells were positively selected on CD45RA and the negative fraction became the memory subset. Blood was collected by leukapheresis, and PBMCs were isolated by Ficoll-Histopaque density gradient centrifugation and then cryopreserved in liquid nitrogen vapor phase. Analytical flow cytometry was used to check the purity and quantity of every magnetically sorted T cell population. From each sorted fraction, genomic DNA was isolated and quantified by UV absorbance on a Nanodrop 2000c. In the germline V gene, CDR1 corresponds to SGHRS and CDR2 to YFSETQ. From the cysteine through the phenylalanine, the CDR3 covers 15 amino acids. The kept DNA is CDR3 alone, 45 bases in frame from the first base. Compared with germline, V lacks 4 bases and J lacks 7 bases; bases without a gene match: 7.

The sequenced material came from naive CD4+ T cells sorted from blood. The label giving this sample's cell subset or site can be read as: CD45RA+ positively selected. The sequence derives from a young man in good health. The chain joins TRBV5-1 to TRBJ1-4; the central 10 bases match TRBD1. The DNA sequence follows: TGCGCCAGCAGCCCGGGGGACAGGGGTTTTGAAAAACTGTTTTTT. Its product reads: CASSPGDRGFEKLFF.